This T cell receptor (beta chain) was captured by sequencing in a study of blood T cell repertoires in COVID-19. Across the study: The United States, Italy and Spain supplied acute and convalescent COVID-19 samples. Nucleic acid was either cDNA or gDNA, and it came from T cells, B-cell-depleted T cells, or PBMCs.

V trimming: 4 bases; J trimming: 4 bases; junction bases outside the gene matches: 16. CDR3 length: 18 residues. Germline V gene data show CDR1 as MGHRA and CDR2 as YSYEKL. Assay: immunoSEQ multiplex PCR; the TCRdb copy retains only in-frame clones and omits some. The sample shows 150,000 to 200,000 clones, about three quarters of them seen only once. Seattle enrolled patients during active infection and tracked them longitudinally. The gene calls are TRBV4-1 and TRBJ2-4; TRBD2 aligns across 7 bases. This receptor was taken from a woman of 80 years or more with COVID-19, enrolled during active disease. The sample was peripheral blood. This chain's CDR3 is CASSRLATMGGGKNIQYF. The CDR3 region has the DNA TGCGCCAGCAGCCGCTTAGCCACAATGGGGGGGGGAAAAAACATTCAGTACTTC.